This record looks at one T cell receptor beta chain sequence and its context. In its sample, this clone was seen a few times. The clone's antigen remains unknown. Qualities for individual bases were not recorded, and no much larger clone is one base off. Whole blood was collected in K2EDTA tubes by collaborating institutions according to the institutions' own protocols. For TCRbeta analysis, collaborators shipped samples in one of three forms: frozen whole blood, isolated PBMCs, or DNA extracted from either of those sample types. The CDR3 measures 14 amino acids from cysteine to phenylalanine. The retained sequence is limited to the CDR3, 42 bases, with the frame set at the first base. Trimming costs V 4 bases and J 5 bases, and their ends lie 14 bases apart. The germline V gene supplies CDR1 LGHNA and CDR2 YSLEER. TCRbeta CDR3 regions were amplified from genomic DNA using the immunoSEQ Assay, a bias-controlled multiplex PCR. As for the original processing: The number of nucleated cells in each sample was estimated by amplification of reference gene primers within the assay. Sequence reads were collapsed and filtered to measure the absolute abundance of every unique TCRbeta CDR3 rearrangement. For each sample, productive Simpson clonality was calculated as the square root of Simpson's diversity index across productive rearrangements. As stored in TCRdb, this immuneACCESS dataset retains in-frame rearrangements with V and J assigned. A fraction of the clones does not appear; measured against another copy, unresolved V genes explain less than half of the discrepancy, and the remainder lacks a known reason. D and trimming were read from the DNA, whereas the V and J calls and clone size are those reported in that table. The sample data list about 110,000 clones, and less than 85% of these were observed just once. The ten largest account for 1.5% to 2% of the sample.

The sample belongs to a study of blood T cell repertoires in COVID-19 (dated by TCRdb to 2018 to 2020). In terms of the full investigation: The collaborator samples originated in the United States, Italy and Spain and spanned the acute and convalescent phases of COVID-19. The prospective study material was composed of cDNA or gDNA derived from T cells, B-cell-depleted T cells, or PBMCs. The dataset comprised deeply sampled blood TCRbeta repertoires from subjects exposed to, actively infected with, or recovered from COVID-19. A freely available public database, intended as a resource for researchers studying the immune response to SARS-CoV-2, is where the repertoires were released. Samples were obtained from the ongoing ImmuneRACE study (first 160 participants) and from 1,254 subjects provided by 6 global collaborators. Sample metadata almost always included a de-identified subject ID, COVID-19 status, age in years and sex. Where available, HLA class I and class II types were obtained from metadata supplied by the sample provider rather than from assay-based typing.

The full study reports these points: The amount of clinical and demographic metadata varied by source and participant and was provided uncurated.

What was sequenced was peripheral blood. The source of this sequence is a woman aged 40 to 50 with acute or convalescent COVID-19. The chain joins TRBV4-3 to TRBJ2-5, with a tentative D call of TRBD1 or TRBD2, each matching 5 bases. CDR3 loop: CASSPEGSGETQYF. The DNA sequence follows: TGCGCCAGCAGCCCAGAGGGGTCGGGGGAGACCCAGTACTTC.